The 26 T cell receptor beta chains below come from one sample, sequenced in a study of T-cell reconstitution after alpha-beta-depleted transplantation in children. Preparation of the TCRbeta library was carried out with unique molecular identifiers. TCRdb itself ran the PCR reads through MiXCR, one entry per CDR3 protein. Among fewer than 750,000 distinct CDR3 sequences listed, 27% were seen once. The source material was PBMCs, sampled before TCRalphabeta/CD19-depleted stem cell transplant. All receptors come from a boy younger than two with Wiskott-Aldrich syndrome, due to receive a stem cell transplant.

There are a few counts of this clonotype. The chain's CDR3 is CASSQDGGYSKNIQYF. CDR3 sequence (DNA): TGCGCCAGCAGCCAAGATGGGGGGTACAGCAAAAACATTCAGTACTTC. The chain has TRBV4-1 and TRBJ2-4; a possible D gene is TRBD2 (6 bases). Germline-derived CDR1 and CDR2 are MGHRA and YSYEKL. V lost 0 bases to trimming and J lost 3 bases, with 12 bases between them. CDR3 length: 16 amino acids.

This clonotype turned up a few times. The V gene is TRBV6-1, the J gene TRBJ1-1; possibly TRBD1 for D (6 bases). The CDR3 has 15 residues. V was trimmed by 5 bases and J by 1 base, leaving 14 bases between them. The germline V gene encodes CDR1 MNHNS and CDR2 SASEGT. CDR3 region: CASSPRRGGNTEAFF. CDR3 sequence (DNA): TGTGCCAGCAGTCCCCGCAGGGGAGGGAACACTGAAGCTTTCTTT.

V usage is TRBV11-2 and J usage is TRBJ2-1; possibly TRBD1 or TRBD2 for D (5 bases each). V was shortened by 5 bases and J by 11 bases, with 19 bases between the two germline ends. Germline CDR1 SGHAT, CDR2 FQNNGV. The CDR3 has 14 amino acids. The DNA for the CDR3 is TGTGCCAGCAGCCCGGACCCCGTTTGGGGGAAGCAGTTCTTC. This sequence encodes CASSPDPVWGKQFF.

The V gene is TRBV5-1, the J gene TRBJ2-1; no clear D gene. The CDR3 consists of 14 residues. The ends were cut back, 6 bases at V and 4 bases at J, with 14 bases in the middle. Germline loops: CDR1 SGHRS, CDR2 YFSETQ. CDR3 protein: CASTSNPDYNEQFF. The CDR3 bases are TGCGCCAGCACCTCTAACCCGGATTACAATGAGCAGTTCTTC.

The rearrangement joins TRBV28 to TRBJ2-3; D gene ambiguous. With 4 bases removed from V and 2 bases from J, the gap between germline ends came to 4 bases. The CDR3 has 12 amino acids. From germline, CDR1 is MDHEN and CDR2 SYDVKM. The CDR3 here is CASSSNTDTQYF. In nucleotides, the CDR3 is TGTGCCAGCAGTTCTAACACAGATACGCAGTATTTT.

V is TRBV5-1 and J is TRBJ1-1; D not resolved. Looked up from germline, CDR1 is SGHRS and CDR2 is YFSETQ. The CDR3 spans 14 residues. V lost 3 bases and J lost 6, with 15 bases in between. CDR3 nucleotide sequence: TGCGCCAGCAGCTGGAGCAACACTTATTCTGAAGCTTTCTTT. Encoded protein: CASSWSNTYSEAFF. Drawing the rest from reference TRBV5-1 and TRBJ1-1, the complete variable domain is KAGVTQTPRYLIKTRGQQVTLSCSPISGHRSVSWYQQTPGQGLQFLFEYFSETQRNKGNFPGRFSGRQFSNSRSEMNVSTLELGDSALYLCASSWSNTYSEAFFGQGTRLTVV.

This chain links TRBV20-1 with TRBJ2-5; D not certain. Deletions cut 1 base from V and 2 bases from J, with 11 bases between. This CDR3 spans 14 amino acids. CDR1 DFQATT and CDR2 SNEGSKA come from the germline V gene (reference sequence). The CDR3 DNA sequence: TGCAGTGCTAGAGGGTTAGGCTCACAAGAGACCCAGTACTTC. Translating gives CSARGLGSQETQYF.

The CDR3 region has the DNA TGCGCCAGCAGCCAATATTTTACAGTCGGCAATGAGCAGTTCTTC. It is translated as CASSQYFTVGNEQFF. This chain uses TRBV4-1 with TRBJ2-1; D is ambiguous. V was pared by 2 bases and J by 6 bases, with 14 bases between. Germline V gene sequence: CDR1 MGHRA, CDR2 YSYEKL. The CDR3 length is 15 residues.

This clonotype has a handful of counts. The V gene is TRBV5-1, the J gene TRBJ1-6; 9 bases fit TRBD1. The CDR3 extends over 16 amino acids. V shed 2 bases and J 4 bases; nucleotides not matched to a gene: 4. CDR1 and CDR2 from the germline V gene are SGHRS and YFSETQ. The CDR3 DNA reads TGCGCCAGCAGCTTCCAAGGACAGGGGTATAATTCACCCCTCCACTTT. This gives the protein CASSFQGQGYNSPLHF.

This clonotype was observed a few times. This chain uses TRBV3-1 with TRBJ1-6; TRBD1 aligns across 8 bases. V shed 3 bases, J shed 12 bases, and the junction held 10 bases outside the gene matches. The CDR3 spans 15 residues. Germline CDR1 LGHDT, CDR2 YNNKEL (reference sequence). The CDR3 reads CASSQVGTGSRPLHF. The CDR3 region has the DNA TGTGCCAGCAGCCAGGTGGGGACAGGTAGCAGACCCCTCCACTTT.

This clonotype came up a few times. J is TRBJ2-1 and V is TRBV5-1, with unresolved D. V lost 0 bases and J 6 bases, leaving 10 bases between the germline ends. Germline V gene sequence: CDR1 SGHRS, CDR2 YFSETQ. The CDR3 is 14 residues long. The CDR3 loop is CASSLAEGINEQFF. CDR3 nucleotide sequence: TGCGCCAGCAGCTTGGCCGAAGGGATCAATGAGCAGTTCTTC.

This clonotype was counted only a few times. This sequence joins TRBV29-1 and TRBJ2-3; 8 positions agree with TRBD2. Germline CDR1 SQVTM, CDR2 ANQGSEA. Germline trimming cut 8 bases from V and 3 bases from J; bases unmatched to any gene: 13. The CDR3 length is 15 residues. The CDR3 nucleotides are TGCAGCACTTCCAGTAGCGGGACTTGGACAGATACGCAGTATTTT. Protein sequence: CSTSSSGTWTDTQYF.

The chain carries TRBV12-3 or TRBV12-4 and TRBJ2-7; TRBD1 might be the D (6 bases). CDR3 length: 13 amino acids. V dropped 5 bases and J dropped 1 base, with 9 bases sitting between them. CDR3 DNA: TGTGCCAGCAGTAGACAGGAGTCCTACGAGCAGTACTTC. It translates to CASSRQESYEQYF.

The V call is TRBV19, the J call TRBJ1-5; 7 bases are a match to TRBD1. V shed 5 bases, J shed 3 bases, and the junction held 7 bases outside the gene matches. The germline V gene has CDR1 LNHDA and CDR2 SQIVND (reference sequence). The CDR3 consists of 15 residues. The CDR3 nucleotides read TGTGCCAGTAGTTCTACAGGGGAAACCAATCAGCCCCAGCATTTT. Translating gives CASSSTGETNQPQHF.

CDR3 in amino acids: CSAEDRGGTGELFF. The CDR3 nucleotides are TGCAGTGCTGAGGACAGGGGCGGCACCGGGGAGCTGTTTTTT. This chain joins TRBV20-1 and TRBJ2-2, with TRBD1 matching 9 bases. The CDR3 runs to 14 residues. Germline V gene data show CDR1 as DFQATT and CDR2 as SNEGSKA (reference sequence). The V gene end was trimmed by 5 bases and the J gene end by 4 bases; junction bases not matched to a gene: 5.

This clonotype turned up a few times. The V call is TRBV5-1, the J call TRBJ2-1; D is undetermined. The V gene lost 0 bases and the J gene lost 10 bases, with 14 bases spanning the gap. The CDR3 runs to 14 residues. Germline V lookup: CDR1 SGHRS, CDR2 YFSETQ. CDR3 sequence (DNA): TGCGCCAGCAGCTTGGTTGCCCTCTTCACCGAGCAGTTCTTC. Its translation: CASSLVALFTEQFF.

This clonotype was seen once. The chain has TRBV12-3 or TRBV12-4 and TRBJ1-2; D uncertain. Trimming removed 3 bases from V and 4 bases from J, with 9 bases in between. This CDR3 contains 13 residues. The CDR3 DNA reads as TGTGCCAGCAGTTTTAGCTTTGGCTATGGCTACACCTTC. Translated, it gives CASSFSFGYGYTF.

V is TRBV5-1 and J is TRBJ2-1, with 9 bases aligning to TRBD2. After removal of 0 bases from V and 7 bases from J, the junction contained 11 bases not matched to a gene. The CDR3 covers 17 residues. Germline lookup yields CDR1 SGHRS and CDR2 YFSETQ. Written as DNA, the CDR3 is TGCGCCAGCAGCTTGGATAGCGGGAGAGGGCTAGGGAATGAGCAGTTCTTC. This gives the protein CASSLDSGRGLGNEQFF.

The V gene is TRBV7-6, the J gene TRBJ1-3; weak D call: TRBD1 (5 bases). Germline values: CDR1 SGHVS, CDR2 FNYEAQ. Trimming removed 3 bases at V and 0 bases at J, with 9 bases between. The CDR3 is made up of 15 amino acids. The CDR3: CASSFQGLSGNTIYF. The DNA for the CDR3 is TGTGCCAGCAGCTTTCAGGGTCTCTCTGGAAACACCATATATTTT.

The rearrangement links TRBV6-2 or TRBV6-3 to TRBJ1-1; tentative D call: TRBD1 (6 bases). The CDR3 length is 15 residues. V was cut by 5 bases and J by 5 bases, with 18 bases left in between. Per the germline V gene, CDR1 is MNHEY and CDR2 is SVGEGT. DNA of the CDR3: TGTGCCAGCAGTGACGAACGCAGGGGTGGAACTGAAGCTTTCTTT. Residues: CASSDERRGGTEAFF.

This clonotype was picked up a small number of times. The gene calls are TRBV20-1 and TRBJ2-3, with 7 bases fitting TRBD2. The CDR3 length is 12 residues. With V trimmed by 5 bases and J by 7 bases, 6 bases remained unmatched. The germline gives CDR1 DFQATT, CDR2 SNEGSKA (reference sequence). The CDR3 DNA follows: TGCAGTGCTGCCGGGACTACCTATACGCAGTATTTT. Encoded protein: CSAAGTTYTQYF.

The chain joins TRBV5-1 to TRBJ1-3; D remains unclear. CDR3 size: 15 residues. The germline V gene encodes CDR1 SGHRS and CDR2 YFSETQ. Trimming removed 0 bases at V and 4 bases at J, with 11 bases between. The CDR3 loop is CASSLGLSYGNTIYF. CDR3 in DNA: TGCGCCAGCAGCTTGGGACTGTCTTACGGAAACACCATATATTTT. Based on the CDR3 plus reference TRBV5-1 and TRBJ1-3, the full variable domain is KAGVTQTPRYLIKTRGQQVTLSCSPISGHRSVSWYQQTPGQGLQFLFEYFSETQRNKGNFPGRFSGRQFSNSRSEMNVSTLELGDSALYLCASSLGLSYGNTIYFGEGSWLTVV.

This chain links TRBV28 with TRBJ2-7; no clear D. The V end was cut by 2 bases, the J end by 5 bases, with 7 bases between. The CDR3 runs 12 residues. Germline V gene lookup returns CDR1 MDHEN and CDR2 SYDVKM. The CDR3 region has the DNA TGTGCCAGCAGTTTACGGCGCAACGAGCAGTACTTC. Protein sequence: CASSLRRNEQYF. Full variable domain (missing parts from reference TRBV28 and TRBJ2-7): DVKVTQSSRYLVKRTGEKVFLECVQDMDHENMFWYRQDPGLGLRLIYFSYDVKMKEKGDIPEGYSVSREKKERFSLILESASTNQTSMYLCASSLRRNEQYFGPGTRLTVT.

This sequence joins TRBV19 and TRBJ2-1; perhaps TRBD2 as D (5 bases). There are 15 residues in the CDR3. Trimming removed 6 bases from V and 0 bases from J, with 12 bases in between. Germline CDR1 and CDR2: LNHDA and SQIVND (reference sequence). Here the CDR3 DNA reads TGTGCCAGTAGCAGACTATACCACTCCTACAATGAGCAGTTCTTC. Its translation is CASSRLYHSYNEQFF.

J is TRBJ2-1 and V is TRBV7-6, with a weak D call TRBD2 (5 bases). The germline gives CDR1 SGHVS, CDR2 FNYEAQ. V lost 7 bases and J lost 1, with 17 bases in between. The CDR3 is 16 residues long. Here the CDR3 DNA reads TGTGCCAGCACTCGAGGAGGTAGACTGTCCTACAATGAGCAGTTCTTC. This gives the protein CASTRGGRLSYNEQFF.

The chain links TRBV6-2 or TRBV6-3 to TRBJ2-1, with 12 bases that match TRBD2. The CDR3 loop spans 17 amino acids. Per the germline V gene, CDR1 is MNHEY and CDR2 is SVGEGT. V gave up 1 base and J gave up 5 bases; unmatched junction bases: 6. The DNA of the CDR3 is TGTGCCAGCAGTTACTTGTTCCTAGCGGGAGGGGACAATGAGCAGTTCTTC. Amino acids: CASSYLFLAGGDNEQFF.